Presented here are 27 T cell receptor beta chains from one specimen sequenced in a study of blood T cell repertoires in COVID-19. Clones were read by immunoSEQ multiplex PCR, and TCRdb kept only the in-frame ones, dropping some. The table records 200,000 to 250,000 clones, approximately 86% of them present only once. The sequencing sample was made of PBMCs or T cells enriched from blood (not recorded which). These receptors came from a woman aged 45-65 years with acute COVID-19.

This chain joins TRBV10-3 and TRBJ1-5, with 10 bases fitting TRBD1. Germline V gene data show CDR1 as ENHRY and CDR2 as SYGVKD. The CDR3 totals 14 residues. Trimming at V came to 4 bases and at J to 5 bases, leaving 2 bases not matched to a gene. CDR3 amino acids: CAISAGTGDQPQHF. CDR3 nucleotides: TGTGCCATCAGTGCGGGGACAGGGGATCAGCCCCAGCATTTT.

The chain joins TRBV4-3 to TRBJ1-6, with D unresolved. In germline, CDR1 is LGHNA, CDR2 YSLEER. V gave up 4 bases and J gave up 9 bases, with 16 bases separating them. The CDR3 totals 15 residues. The CDR3 coding sequence is TGCGCCAGCAGCCCGGAGGGTCTCCTCGTTTCACCCCTCCACTTT. This codes for CASSPEGLLVSPLHF.

This CDR3 reads CASRRGNEQFF. The CDR3 nucleotides are TGTGCCAGCAGACGAGGGAATGAGCAGTTCTTC. V is TRBV27 and J is TRBJ2-1; weak D call: TRBD2 (5 bases). Germline-derived CDR1 and CDR2 are MNHEY and SMNVEV (reference sequence). Trimming stripped 6 bases from V and 7 bases from J, with 7 bases between. There are 11 residues in the CDR3.

The chain has TRBV16 and TRBJ2-7, with D maybe TRBD2 (6 bases). V was trimmed by 4 bases and J by 4 bases, leaving 11 bases between them. Germline CDR1 is KGHSY and CDR2 is FQNENV. The CDR3 runs 13 residues. The CDR3 DNA reads as TGTGCCAGCAGCCGGACTACCGAATACGAGCAGTACTTC. This codes for CASSRTTEYEQYF.

The chain couples TRBV27 to TRBJ2-7; tentatively, D is TRBD1 (5 bases). Germline CDR1 MNHEY, CDR2 SMNVEV (reference sequence). This CDR3 contains 13 residues. Trimming took off 6 bases at V and 6 bases at J, with 15 bases between the two ends. CDR3 sequence: CASSMGWGFEQYF. CDR3 bases: TGTGCCAGCAGCATGGGCTGGGGCTTCGAGCAGTACTTC.

The V call is TRBV7-2, the J call TRBJ2-3, with TRBD2 as a possible D gene (5 bases). The CDR3 contains 15 residues. Trimming cost V 6 bases and J 5 bases, with 18 bases left between them. The germline CDR1 and CDR2 sequences are SGHTA and FQGNSA. CDR3 sequence (DNA): TGTGCCAGCAGAGGACTTCTACCAGCGAGAGATACGCAGTATTTT. Residues: CASRGLLPARDTQYF.

The chain joins TRBV2 to TRBJ2-5, with 9 bases matching TRBD1. The CDR3 contains 13 residues. Germline CDR1 reads SNHLY; CDR2 reads FYNNEI. Unmatched junction bases numbered 7, after V lost 9 bases and J lost 5 bases. The CDR3 region is CASKTGGSETQYF. The CDR3 nucleotides are TGTGCCAGTAAGACAGGGGGAAGTGAGACCCAGTACTTC.

This clone was counted once. This rearrangement joins TRBV6-5 to TRBJ1-2; tentatively, D is TRBD1 (6 bases). Germline CDR1 MNHEY, CDR2 SVGAGI. Deletions cut 8 bases from V and 8 bases from J, with 15 bases between. The CDR3 covers 12 residues. The CDR3, as DNA: TGTGCCAGCGGCGGGGGGGCGCGGGGCTACACCTTC. This gives the protein CASGGGARGYTF.

V is TRBV5-1 and J is TRBJ2-1; maybe TRBD2 (5 bases). Germline V lookup: CDR1 SGHRS, CDR2 YFSETQ. V was pared by 3 bases and J by 2 bases, with 9 bases between. The CDR3 length is 14 residues. CDR3 sequence reads: CASSSSGAYNEQFF. For the CDR3, the DNA is TGCGCCAGCAGCTCGAGCGGAGCCTACAATGAGCAGTTCTTC.

This clone was seen a handful of times. This chain links TRBV30 with TRBJ2-7, with D possibly matching TRBD1 (5 bases). Trimming took 1 base from V and 3 from J, leaving 10 bases between them. The CDR3 is 13 amino acids. Germline-derived CDR1 and CDR2 are GTSNPN and SVGIG (reference sequence). DNA for the CDR3: TGTGCCTGGAGTGGAGTGACAGTCTACGAGCAGTACTTC. Encoded protein: CAWSGVTVYEQYF. Supplemented by reference TRBV30 and TRBJ2-7, the full variable domain reads SQTIHQWPATLVQPVGSPLSLECTVEGTSNPNLYWYRQAAGRGLQLLFYSVGIGQISSEVPQNLSASRPQDRQFILSSKKLLLSDSGFYLCAWSGVTVYEQYFGPGTRLTVT.

The chain joins TRBV28 to TRBJ2-5; tentative D call: TRBD1 (5 bases). The CDR3 is made up of 14 amino acids. Germline assignment: CDR1 MDHEN and CDR2 SYDVKM. V was cut by 5 bases and J by 3 bases, with 13 bases left in between. This chain's CDR3 is CASSPSQGKETQYF. The CDR3 DNA sequence: TGTGCCAGCAGTCCCTCGCAGGGTAAAGAGACCCAGTACTTC.

The rearrangement links TRBV6-8 to TRBJ1-5; TRBD1 matches 7 bases. The trim removed 8 bases at V and 2 bases at J, leaving 9 bases unmatched. Germline V gene lookup returns CDR1 MNHGY and CDR2 SAAAGT. CDR3 length equals 15 residues. The DNA for the CDR3 is TGTGCCAGCCCAAAAGAGGGGGCTGGCAATCAGCCCCAGCATTTT. Translated: CASPKEGAGNQPQHF.

This chain connects TRBV24-1 to TRBJ1-5, with D perhaps TRBD1 (6 bases). The CDR3 has 15 amino acids. Germline-derived CDR1 and CDR2 are KGHDR and SFDVKD. Trimming removed 5 bases at V and 3 bases at J, with 13 bases between. CDR3 residues: CATSGLGQNNQPQHF. The CDR3 DNA follows: TGTGCCACCAGTGGGCTAGGACAGAACAATCAGCCCCAGCATTTT.

The V call is TRBV1, the J call TRBJ2-7; the DNA was not used to check the table's D call, TRBD2. TRBV1 is a listed pseudogene. The CDR3 has 16 residues. The CDR3 DNA reads TGCACCAGCAGCTCAACCTGGACTAGGATTCTCTACGAGCAGTACTTC. It translates to CTSSSTWTRILYEQYF.

V gene TRBV6-5 combines with J gene TRBJ2-1, with 11 nucleotides matching TRBD2. J gave up 9 bases and V 7 bases, and 8 bases lay outside the gene matches. The CDR3 is 14 amino acids. Germline V gene sequence: CDR1 MNHEY, CDR2 SVGAGI. The CDR3 here is CASKRLAGNAEQFF. Here the CDR3 DNA reads TGTGCCAGCAAGCGACTAGCGGGGAATGCTGAGCAGTTCTTC.

This clone was observed a handful of times. The rearrangement joins TRBV27 to TRBJ1-2; 8 bases align to TRBD1. With V trimmed by 6 bases and J by 5 bases, 5 bases remained unmatched. CDR1 and CDR2 from the germline V gene are MNHEY and SMNVEV (reference sequence). This CDR3 has 13 residues. The CDR3 loop reads CASRAGQAYGYTF. In DNA, the CDR3 is TGTGCCAGCAGGGCGGGACAGGCGTATGGCTACACCTTC.

The chain is built from TRBV19 and TRBJ1-1; TRBD1 might be the D (6 bases). The CDR3 has 14 amino acids. The germline V gene has CDR1 LNHDA and CDR2 SQIVND (reference sequence). V was cut by 5 bases and J by 4 bases, with 14 bases left in between. The CDR3: CASSALTRGTEAFF. In DNA form, the CDR3 reads TGTGCCAGTAGTGCCTTGACCAGGGGCACTGAAGCTTTCTTT.

A note on this clone: This sample includes further DNA sequences coding for the same CDR3. V and J are TRBV20-1 and TRBJ2-7; TRBD1 is a possible D gene (6 bases). Germline V lookup: CDR1 DFQATT, CDR2 SNEGSKA (reference sequence). The CDR3 has 11 residues. V was pared by 6 bases and J by 3 bases, with 9 bases between. DNA for the CDR3: TGCAGTGCCCCGGACAGCTACGAGCAGTACTTC. Translation gives CSAPDSYEQYF.

The chain links TRBV19 to TRBJ2-1, with 13 bases lining up with TRBD2. CDR1 LNHDA and CDR2 SQIVND come from the germline V gene (reference sequence). V shed 3 bases, J shed 6 bases, and the junction held 5 bases outside the gene matches. The CDR3 is made up of 16 amino acids. The CDR3 is CASSIQLAGGRNEQFF. CDR3 DNA sequence: TGTGCCAGTAGTATCCAACTAGCGGGAGGGCGCAATGAGCAGTTCTTC.

This clone was detected once. DNA of the CDR3: TGTGCCACCAGCAGAGATCATCGGGGCGCGGGAGGGTACAATGAGCAGTTCTTC. Translating gives CATSRDHRGAGGYNEQFF. The chain joins TRBV15 to TRBJ2-1; 9 positions match TRBD2. Germline CDR1 and CDR2: LNHNV and YYDKDF (reference sequence). This CDR3 is built from 18 residues. V lost 0 bases and J lost 4; bases outside the gene matches: 10.

The J gene is TRBJ2-7, the V gene TRBV18; 8 bases match TRBD1. Germline V gives CDR1 KGHSH, CDR2 LQKENI. This CDR3 has 15 amino acids. Trimming removed 3 bases from V and 5 bases from J; junction bases left unmatched: 9. The CDR3 DNA follows: TGTGCCAGCTCACCCCTAAAAGACAGGGGCCACGAGCAGTACTTC. This codes for CASSPLKDRGHEQYF. The full variable domain, with the rest looked up from reference TRBV18 and TRBJ2-7, is NAGVMQNPRHLVRRRGQEARLRCSPMKGHSHVYWYRQLPEEGLKFMVYLQKENIIDESGMPKERFSAEFPKEGPSILRIQQVVRGDSAAYFCASSPLKDRGHEQYFGPGTRLTVT.

This chain connects TRBV27 to TRBJ1-2; D might be TRBD1 (5 bases). The germline V gene encodes CDR1 MNHEY and CDR2 SMNVEV (reference sequence). V was pared by 5 bases and J by 1 base, with 20 bases between. This CDR3 has 17 residues. In DNA, the CDR3 is TGTGCCAGCAGTCCCCAAGGGGCGGTGACCCTTAACTATGGCTACACCTTC. Translating it yields CASSPQGAVTLNYGYTF.

The V gene is TRBV19, the J gene TRBJ2-1, with 7 bases that match TRBD1. After removal of 6 bases from V and 4 bases from J, the junction contained 3 bases not matched to a gene. The CDR3 spans 13 residues. The germline V gene has CDR1 LNHDA and CDR2 SQIVND (reference sequence). Here the CDR3 reads CASSVQGYNEQFF. The CDR3 region has the DNA TGTGCCAGTAGCGTACAGGGGTACAATGAGCAGTTCTTC.

The chain is built from TRBV28 and TRBJ1-5; D is uncertain. CDR1 is MDHEN, CDR2 SYDVKM, per germline. Trimming removed 9 bases at V and 0 bases at J, with 6 bases between. The CDR3 consists of 12 residues. The CDR3 DNA is TGTGCCAGTAAATATAGCAATCAGCCCCAGCATTTT. Its translation is CASKYSNQPQHF.

The CDR3 is CASSPRGTTNTGELFF. Written as DNA, the CDR3 is TGTGCCAGCTCACCACGAGGGACAACGAACACCGGGGAGCTGTTTTTT. This chain connects TRBV18 to TRBJ2-2; the D gene is possibly TRBD1 (6 bases). Trimming removed 1 base at V and 0 bases at J, with 9 bases between. Germline-derived CDR1 and CDR2 are KGHSH and LQKENI. The CDR3 has 16 residues.

There are many counts of this clone. The genes are TRBV5-1 and TRBJ1-4; possibly TRBD1 for D (6 bases). Germline loops: CDR1 SGHRS, CDR2 YFSETQ. There are 15 residues in the CDR3. The germline V and J ends were trimmed by 2 bases and 8 bases, with 16 bases remaining between them. CDR3 residues: CASSFQQAQGEKLFF. CDR3 nucleotides: TGCGCCAGCAGCTTTCAACAGGCCCAGGGGGAAAAACTGTTTTTT.

The V and J genes are TRBV2 and TRBJ1-5, with 8 bases matching TRBD1. V shed 0 bases, J shed 4 bases, and the junction held 2 bases outside the gene matches. The CDR3 has 15 amino acids. Per germline, CDR1 SNHLY and CDR2 FYNNEI. The DNA of the CDR3 is TGTGCCAGCAGTGAAGCCCGGACAGGGAATCAGCCCCAGCATTTT. Protein product: CASSEARTGNQPQHF. Supplemented by reference TRBV2 and TRBJ1-5, the full variable domain reads EPEVTQTPSHQVTQMGQEVILRCVPISNHLYFYWYRQILGQKVEFLVSFYNNEISEKSEIFDDQFSVERPDGSNFTLKIRSTKLEDSAMYFCASSEARTGNQPQHFGDGTRLSIL.